One and the same sample provided the 23 T cell receptor beta chains below, sequenced in a study of CD8+CD57+ T cells in acquired aplastic anemia. CDR3 and TCR beta VDJ profiling relied on genomic DNA as the template. Via MiXCR, TCRdb re-called the reads, giving one row per CDR3 protein. The data show roughly 300,000 distinct CDR3 sequences, approximately 56% seen once. The specimen sequenced was sorted CD4+, CD8+, or CD8+CD57+ T cells (not recorded which) from PBMCs. The source of these receptors is a human donor with severe aplastic anemia or a healthy control (not recorded which).

The chain recombines TRBV2 with TRBJ2-1; D gene unclear. V was pared by 4 bases and J by 3 bases, with 10 bases between. The CDR3 extends over 14 amino acids. Per the germline V gene, CDR1 is SNHLY and CDR2 is FYNNEI. Written as DNA, the CDR3 is TGTGCCAGCAGTGTTGTCAGGAGCTACAATGAGCAGTTCTTC. Its protein product is CASSVVRSYNEQFF.

V usage is TRBV11-2 and J usage is TRBJ2-7, with a weak D call TRBD1 (5 bases). Germline CDR1 is SGHAT and CDR2 is FQNNGV. This CDR3 region has 13 residues. Trimming shortened V by 8 bases and J by 0 bases, and 11 bases separated the two germline ends. Here the CDR3 DNA reads TGTGCCAGCGGAAAGGACAACTCCTACGAGCAGTACTTC. Its protein product is CASGKDNSYEQYF.

This chain uses TRBV20-1 with TRBJ2-7; a weak D match, TRBD2 (5 bases). The germline V gene has CDR1 DFQATT and CDR2 SNEGSKA (reference sequence). V was shortened by 2 bases and J by 2 bases, with 10 bases between the two germline ends. The length of the CDR3 is 13 residues. Here the CDR3 DNA reads TGCAGTGCTAGAAGCGGTTTGACCTACGAGCAGTACTTC. Encoded protein: CSARSGLTYEQYF.

The chain employs TRBV20-1 and TRBJ2-7; D possibly corresponds to TRBD2 (6 bases). The CDR3 has 14 amino acids. Germline V gives CDR1 DFQATT, CDR2 SNEGSKA (reference sequence). With 0 bases removed from V and 3 bases from J, the gap between germline ends came to 12 bases. This CDR3 reads CSAREVLRDYEQYF. Here the CDR3 DNA reads TGCAGTGCTAGAGAGGTCTTGCGGGACTACGAGCAGTACTTC.

This clonotype came up a few times. A much bigger clone sits one base away, suggesting this may be a read error. V gene TRBV5-1 combines with J gene TRBJ2-3, with TRBD1 matching over 10 bases. The CDR3 is made up of 13 amino acids. Germline CDR1 is SGHRS and CDR2 is YFSETQ. This CDR3 is CTSSLGQGDTQYF. CDR3 DNA: TGCACCAGCAGCTTGGGACAGGGGGATACGCAGTATTTT.

A note on this clonotype: A junction boundary mismatches the germline segment, possibly from a read error. The chain carries TRBV5-1 and TRBJ2-1; 9 bases are a match to TRBD2. Germline CDR1 is SGHRS and CDR2 is YFSETQ. The CDR3 sequence is 16 residues long. CDR3 sequence (DNA): TGCGCCAGCAGCTCGGTAGCGGGGGACACCTACGATGAGCAGTTCTTC. Translated: CASSSVAGDTYDEQFF.

The chain links TRBV29-1 to TRBJ1-2; 7 bases are a match to TRBD1. Per germline, CDR1 SQVTM and CDR2 ANQGSEA. CDR3 length: 12 residues. With V trimmed by 7 bases and J by 1 base, 3 bases remained unmatched. The CDR3 sequence is CSAGDSNYGYTF. CDR3 sequence (DNA): TGCAGCGCCGGGGACAGTAACTATGGCTACACCTTC.

This chain uses TRBV20-1 with TRBJ1-5; D is unresolved. Germline V gives CDR1 DFQATT, CDR2 SNEGSKA (reference sequence). Deletions cut 2 bases from V and 7 bases from J, with 9 bases between. The CDR3 runs to 12 residues. The CDR3 region is CSARSGGQPQHF. DNA of the CDR3: TGCAGTGCTAGATCTGGCGGCCAGCCCCAGCATTTT.

The genes are TRBV20-1 and TRBJ1-1; TRBD1 aligns across 11 bases. Germline trimming cut 3 bases from V and 2 bases from J; bases unmatched to any gene: 5. Germline CDR1 reads DFQATT; CDR2 reads SNEGSKA (reference sequence). The CDR3 is made up of 15 amino acids. Written as DNA, the CDR3 is TGCAGTGCTAGTGGGGGACAGGGGGTTAACACTGAAGCTTTCTTT. It codes for CSASGGQGVNTEAFF.

This clonotype was recorded many times. V gene TRBV20-1 combines with J gene TRBJ1-1; maybe TRBD1 (5 bases). V was trimmed by 3 bases and J by 8 bases, leaving 13 bases between them. The CDR3 sequence is 12 residues long. Per the germline V gene, CDR1 is DFQATT and CDR2 is SNEGSKA (reference sequence). CDR3 nucleotides: TGCAGTGCTAGGGGACTCCGACAAGAAGCTTTCTTT. Its protein product is CSARGLRQEAFF.

In its sample, this clonotype was seen many times. CDR3 coding DNA: TGTGCCACCAGCAGAGATCAAACAGGGTTGGGCGATTCACCCCTCCACTTT. It encodes CATSRDQTGLGDSPLHF. The chain carries TRBV15 and TRBJ1-6; a weak D match, TRBD1 (6 bases). CDR3 length: 17 amino acids. V dropped 0 bases and J dropped 8 bases, with 17 bases sitting between them. Germline-derived CDR1 and CDR2 are LNHNV and YYDKDF (reference sequence).

This clonotype was seen repeatedly, ten times or more. V and J are TRBV5-6 and TRBJ1-4; tentatively, D is TRBD1 (5 bases). V lost 0 bases and J 0 bases, leaving 9 bases between the germline ends. Germline CDR1 and CDR2: SGHDT and YYEEEE. The CDR3 sequence is 16 residues long. The CDR3: CASSLVGHATNEKLFF. The CDR3 region has the DNA TGTGCCAGCAGCTTGGTCGGACACGCAACTAATGAAAAACTGTTTTTT.

This chain connects TRBV7-6 to TRBJ1-4, with a tentative D call TRBD1 (6 bases). Germline-derived CDR1 and CDR2 are SGHVS and FNYEAQ. This CDR3 is 15 amino acids long. Trimming removed 8 bases from V and 7 bases from J, with 20 bases in between. The CDR3, as DNA: TGTGCCAGCGCCCGCCGGGACAACCATAGTGAAAAACTGTTTTTT. Translation gives CASARRDNHSEKLFF.

This clonotype was seen many times. J is TRBJ1-1 and V is TRBV3-1; 7 bases match TRBD1. With 2 bases clipped from V and 7 bases from J, the junction kept 4 bases outside the gene matches. The CDR3 has 13 amino acids. CDR1 and CDR2 (germline): LGHDT, YNNKEL (reference sequence). DNA for the CDR3: TGTGCCAGCAGCCAAAAACGGGACAGTGAAGCTTTCTTT. Residues: CASSQKRDSEAFF.

Concerning this clonotype itself: Compared with germline, one end of the junction differs, possibly owing to a read error. This chain joins TRBV13 and TRBJ1-1, with D hard to call. This CDR3 has 12 residues. Per germline, CDR1 PRHDT and CDR2 FYEKMQ (reference sequence). DNA for the CDR3: TGTGCCAGCACAGAGATGAACACTAAAGCTTTCTTT. Residues: CASTEMNTKAFF.

The rearrangement links TRBV5-1 to TRBJ2-3; TRBD2 might be the D (7 bases). Germline V CDR1 and CDR2: SGHRS, YFSETQ. The V gene lost 3 bases and the J gene lost 1 base, with 15 bases spanning the gap. There are 16 residues in the CDR3. CDR3 amino acids: CASSSQVRGRTDTQYF. In DNA, the CDR3 is TGCGCCAGCAGCTCCCAGGTGCGGGGGCGCACAGATACGCAGTATTTT.

V usage is TRBV14 and J usage is TRBJ1-6; 7 nucleotides align to TRBD1. This CDR3 has 15 amino acids. Trimming took 4 bases from V and 8 from J; bases not matched to a gene: 8. Per the germline V gene, CDR1 is SGHDN and CDR2 is FVKESK. The CDR3 sequence is CASSPDRSYDSPLHF. CDR3 in DNA: TGTGCCAGCAGCCCGGACAGGTCTTACGATTCACCCCTCCACTTT.

The V and J genes are TRBV2 and TRBJ2-3; 15 bases align to TRBD2. The germline V gene has CDR1 SNHLY and CDR2 FYNNEI. CDR3 size: 17 residues. V was clipped by 5 bases and J by 7 bases; unmatched bases: 10. The CDR3 region has the DNA TGTGCCAGCAGTTACTCCAGGACTAGCGGGGGGGCCTATACGCAGTATTTT. This codes for CASSYSRTSGGAYTQYF. The full variable domain, in which reference TRBV2 and TRBJ2-3 provide the parts outside the CDR3, is EPEVTQTPSHQVTQMGQEVILRCVPISNHLYFYWYRQILGQKVEFLVSFYNNEISEKSEIFDDQFSVERPDGSNFTLKIRSTKLEDSAMYFCASSYSRTSGGAYTQYFGPGTRLTVL.

This clonotype was seen repeatedly, ten times or more. This chain connects TRBV20-1 to TRBJ2-7, with D unresolved. Germline V gives CDR1 DFQATT, CDR2 SNEGSKA (reference sequence). This CDR3 has 13 residues. V was shortened by 6 bases and J by 6 bases, with 18 bases between the two germline ends. Here the CDR3 reads CSAKRAVVGEQYF. The CDR3, as DNA: TGCAGTGCCAAGAGAGCAGTCGTAGGCGAGCAGTACTTC.

V gene TRBV11-2 combines with J gene TRBJ2-1, with D perhaps matching TRBD1 or TRBD2 (7 bases each). Germline CDR1 reads SGHAT; CDR2 reads FQNNGV. Trimming took off 5 bases at V and 9 bases at J, with 17 bases between the two ends. This CDR3 contains 14 residues. The CDR3 coding sequence is TGTGCCAGCAGCCAGCAGGGAGGGGGCGGTGAGCAGTTCTTC. Translating gives CASSQQGGGGEQFF. The variable domain in full, completed from reference TRBV11-2 and TRBJ2-1, reads EAGVAQSPRYKIIEKRQSVAFWCNPISGHATLYWYQQILGQGPKLLIQFQNNGVVDDSQLPKDRFSAERLKGVDSTLKIQPAKLEDSAVYLCASSQQGGGGEQFFGPGTRLTVL.

V is TRBV24-1 and J is TRBJ1-1, with TRBD1 matching over 8 bases. The CDR3 is made up of 15 amino acids. The germline gives CDR1 KGHDR, CDR2 SFDVKD. V trimming: 9 bases; J trimming: 7 bases; junction bases outside the gene matches: 15. CDR3 loop: CATRGTGDQTDEAFF. The CDR3 DNA sequence: TGTGCCACCCGGGGGACAGGCGACCAGACAGATGAAGCTTTCTTT.

The V and J genes are TRBV20-1 and TRBJ2-1; tentative D call: TRBD1 (5 bases). Germline lookup yields CDR1 DFQATT and CDR2 SNEGSKA (reference sequence). Trimming stripped 6 bases from V and 8 bases from J, with 8 bases between. The CDR3 runs to 10 residues. The CDR3 loop is CSATRDEQFF. DNA of the CDR3: TGCAGTGCGACCAGGGATGAGCAGTTCTTC.

In this sample, this clonotype turned up a few times. The chain joins TRBV7-9 to TRBJ2-1; a possible D gene is TRBD2 (6 bases). CDR3 size: 13 residues. Germline CDR1 is SEHNR and CDR2 is FQNEAQ (reference sequence). Trimming pared 11 bases from V and 1 base from J, leaving 12 bases between. The CDR3 nucleotides read TGTGCCTGGGGGGACTCTTCCTACAATGAGCAGTTCTTC. It translates to CAWGDSSYNEQFF. Full variable domain (remainder filled in from reference TRBV7-9 and TRBJ2-1): DTGVSQNPRHKITKRGQNVTFRCDPISEHNRLYWYRQTLGQGPEFLTYFQNEAQLEKSRLLSDRFSAERPKGSFSTLEIQRTEQGDSAMYLCAWGDSSYNEQFFGPGTRLTVL.